This TCR beta chain is drawn from a study of shared clonotypes between healthy human individuals. Here immunoSEQ multiplex PCR was the method, and the copy in TCRdb shows in-frame clones only, minus some. This sample has over a million clones, with around 95% found just once. The germline gives CDR1 SGDLS, CDR2 YYNGEE. V lost 1 base, J lost 6 bases, and 11 bases lay in between. This CDR3 spans 13 amino acids. This clonotype was sampled from a man younger than 45 in good health. The sequencing input was naive CD4+ T cells sorted from blood. Noted subset: CD45RA+ positively selected. The chain links TRBV9 to TRBJ2-7; D is tentatively TRBD1 or TRBD2 (5 bases each). CDR3 sequence reads: CASSVLEGSEQYF. The CDR3 DNA follows: TGTGCCAGCAGCGTATTAGAGGGGTCCGAGCAGTACTTC.